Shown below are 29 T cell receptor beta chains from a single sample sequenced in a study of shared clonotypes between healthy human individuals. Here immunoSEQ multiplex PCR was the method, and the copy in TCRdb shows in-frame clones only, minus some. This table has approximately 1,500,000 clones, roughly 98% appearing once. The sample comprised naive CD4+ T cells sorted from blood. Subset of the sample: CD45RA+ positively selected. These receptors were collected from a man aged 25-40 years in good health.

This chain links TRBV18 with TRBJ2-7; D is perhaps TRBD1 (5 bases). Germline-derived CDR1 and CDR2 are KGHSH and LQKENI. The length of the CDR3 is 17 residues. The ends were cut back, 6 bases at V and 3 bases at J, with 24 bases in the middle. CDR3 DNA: TGTGCCAGCTCTGCTATAAGCAGGCAGGGATTATTCTACGAGCAGTACTTC. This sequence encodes CASSAISRQGLFYEQYF. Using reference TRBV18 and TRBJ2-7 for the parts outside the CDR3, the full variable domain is NAGVMQNPRHLVRRRGQEARLRCSPMKGHSHVYWYRQLPEEGLKFMVYLQKENIIDESGMPKERFSAEFPKEGPSILRIQQVVRGDSAAYFCASSAISRQGLFYEQYFGPGTRLTVT.

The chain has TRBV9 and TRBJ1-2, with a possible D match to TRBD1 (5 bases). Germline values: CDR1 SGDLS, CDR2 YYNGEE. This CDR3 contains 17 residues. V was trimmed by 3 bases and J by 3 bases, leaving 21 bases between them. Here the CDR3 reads CASSGQQPGLNYYGYTF. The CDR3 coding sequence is TGTGCCAGCAGCGGCCAACAACCGGGACTTAATTACTATGGCTACACCTTC.

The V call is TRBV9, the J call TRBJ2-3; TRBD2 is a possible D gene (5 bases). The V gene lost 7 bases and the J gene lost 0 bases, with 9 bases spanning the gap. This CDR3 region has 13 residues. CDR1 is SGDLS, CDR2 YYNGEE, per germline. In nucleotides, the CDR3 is TGTGCCAGCGAGCGGAGCAGCACAGATACGCAGTATTTT. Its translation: CASERSSTDTQYF.

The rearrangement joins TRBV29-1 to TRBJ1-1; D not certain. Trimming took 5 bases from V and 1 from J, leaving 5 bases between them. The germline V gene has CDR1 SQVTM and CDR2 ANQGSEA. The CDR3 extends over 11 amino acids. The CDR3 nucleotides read TGCAGCGTTTTCTCGAACACTGAAGCTTTCTTT. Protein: CSVFSNTEAFF.

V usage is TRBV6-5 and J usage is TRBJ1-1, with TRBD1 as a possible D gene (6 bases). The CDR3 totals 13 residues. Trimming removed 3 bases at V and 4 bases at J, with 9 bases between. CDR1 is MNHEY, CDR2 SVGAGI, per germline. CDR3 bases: TGTGCCAGCAGTTATCGGGGGGCCACTGAAGCTTTCTTT. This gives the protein CASSYRGATEAFF.

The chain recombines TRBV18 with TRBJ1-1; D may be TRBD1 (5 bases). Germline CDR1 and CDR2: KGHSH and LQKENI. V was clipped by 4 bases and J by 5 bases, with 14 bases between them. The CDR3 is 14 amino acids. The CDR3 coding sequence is TGTGCCAGCTCACTGAGTGGGGGGAGGACTGAAGCTTTCTTT. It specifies CASSLSGGRTEAFF.

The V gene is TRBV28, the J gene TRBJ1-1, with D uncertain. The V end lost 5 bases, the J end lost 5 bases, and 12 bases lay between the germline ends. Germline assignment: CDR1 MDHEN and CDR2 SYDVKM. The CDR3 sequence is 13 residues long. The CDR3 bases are TGTGCCAGCAGTACTGGGTTGTTAACTGAAGCTTTCTTT. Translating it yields CASSTGLLTEAFF.

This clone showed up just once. The CDR3 nucleotides read TGCGCCAGCCGCCTGGGACACGCTAACTATGGCTACACCTTC. It codes for CASRLGHANYGYTF. The rearrangement joins TRBV10-2 to TRBJ1-2; D is possibly TRBD1 (6 bases). V was shortened by 8 bases and J by 0 bases, with 13 bases between the two germline ends. Germline V gene lookup returns CDR1 WSHSY and CDR2 SAAADI. The length of the CDR3 is 14 residues.

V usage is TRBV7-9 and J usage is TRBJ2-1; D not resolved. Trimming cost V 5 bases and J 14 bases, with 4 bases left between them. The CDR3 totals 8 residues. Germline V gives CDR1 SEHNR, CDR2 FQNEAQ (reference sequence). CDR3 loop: CASSPEFF. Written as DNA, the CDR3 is TGTGCCAGCAGCCCTGAGTTCTTC.

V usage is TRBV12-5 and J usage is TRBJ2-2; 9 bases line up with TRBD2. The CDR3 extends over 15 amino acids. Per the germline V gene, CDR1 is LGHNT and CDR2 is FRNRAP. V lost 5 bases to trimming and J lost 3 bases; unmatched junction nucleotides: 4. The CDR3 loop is CASGTWTSDTGELFF. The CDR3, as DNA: TGTGCTAGTGGTACGTGGACTAGCGACACCGGGGAGCTGTTTTTT.

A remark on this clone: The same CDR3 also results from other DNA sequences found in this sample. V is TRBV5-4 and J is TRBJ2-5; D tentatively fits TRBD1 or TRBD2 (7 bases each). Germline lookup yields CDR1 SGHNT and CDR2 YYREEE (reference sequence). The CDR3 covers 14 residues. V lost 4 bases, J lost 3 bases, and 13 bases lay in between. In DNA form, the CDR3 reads TGTGCCAGCAGCCCAGGGGGGGCGGAAGAGACCCAGTACTTC. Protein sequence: CASSPGGAEETQYF.

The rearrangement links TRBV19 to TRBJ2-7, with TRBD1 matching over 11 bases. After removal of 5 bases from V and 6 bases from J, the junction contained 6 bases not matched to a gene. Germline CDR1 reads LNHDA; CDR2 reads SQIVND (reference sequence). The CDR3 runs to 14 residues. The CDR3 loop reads CASSPRTGGFEQYF. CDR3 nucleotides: TGTGCCAGTAGTCCCCGGACAGGGGGCTTCGAGCAGTACTTC.

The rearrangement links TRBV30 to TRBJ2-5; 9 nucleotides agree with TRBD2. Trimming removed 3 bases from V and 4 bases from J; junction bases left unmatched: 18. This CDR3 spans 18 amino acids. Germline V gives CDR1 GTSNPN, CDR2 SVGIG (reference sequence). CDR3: CAWRLGTSFRFRRETQYF. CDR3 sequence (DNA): TGTGCCTGGAGACTAGGGACTAGCTTTAGATTCAGGAGAGAGACCCAGTACTTC. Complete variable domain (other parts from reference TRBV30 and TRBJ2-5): SQTIHQWPATLVQPVGSPLSLECTVEGTSNPNLYWYRQAAGRGLQLLFYSVGIGQISSEVPQNLSASRPQDRQFILSSKKLLLSDSGFYLCAWRLGTSFRFRRETQYFGPGTRLLVL.

For the CDR3, the DNA is TGTGCCAGCAGTTTGGGGACGGGGGAGCAGTACTTC. Translated: CASSLGTGEQYF. The rearrangement joins TRBV27 to TRBJ2-7, with D perhaps assigned TRBD1 or TRBD2 (5 bases each). The CDR3 runs to 12 residues. CDR1 and CDR2 from the germline V gene are MNHEY and SMNVEV (reference sequence). The V and J ends lost 3 bases and 7 bases respectively, with 10 bases between them.

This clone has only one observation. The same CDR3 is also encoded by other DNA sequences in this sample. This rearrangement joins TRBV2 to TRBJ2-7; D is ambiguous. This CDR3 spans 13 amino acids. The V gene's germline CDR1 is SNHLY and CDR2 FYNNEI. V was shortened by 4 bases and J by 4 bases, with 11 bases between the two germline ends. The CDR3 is CASSVGSLYEQYF. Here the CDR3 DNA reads TGTGCCAGCAGTGTAGGCAGCTTATACGAGCAGTACTTC.

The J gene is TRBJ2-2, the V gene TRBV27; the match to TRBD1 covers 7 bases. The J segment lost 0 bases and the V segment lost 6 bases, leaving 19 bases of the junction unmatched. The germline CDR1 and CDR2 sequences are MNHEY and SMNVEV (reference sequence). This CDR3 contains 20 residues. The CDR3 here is CASRSHNRGLTRTNTGELFF. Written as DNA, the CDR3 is TGTGCCAGCAGGTCACACAACAGGGGCTTGACCCGGACGAACACCGGGGAGCTGTTTTTT.

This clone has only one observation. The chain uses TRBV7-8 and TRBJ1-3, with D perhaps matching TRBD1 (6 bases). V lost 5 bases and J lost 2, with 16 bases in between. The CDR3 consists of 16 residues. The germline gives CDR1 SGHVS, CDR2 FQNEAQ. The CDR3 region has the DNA TGTGCCAGCAGCGTACTTGGGGGGCGTCCTGGAAACACCATATATTTT. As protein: CASSVLGGRPGNTIYF.

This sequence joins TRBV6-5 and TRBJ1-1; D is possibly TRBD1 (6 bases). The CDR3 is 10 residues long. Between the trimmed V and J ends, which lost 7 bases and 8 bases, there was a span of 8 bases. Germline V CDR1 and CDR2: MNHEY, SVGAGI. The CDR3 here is CASIGTEAFF. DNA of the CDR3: TGTGCCAGCATAGGGACAGAAGCTTTCTTT.

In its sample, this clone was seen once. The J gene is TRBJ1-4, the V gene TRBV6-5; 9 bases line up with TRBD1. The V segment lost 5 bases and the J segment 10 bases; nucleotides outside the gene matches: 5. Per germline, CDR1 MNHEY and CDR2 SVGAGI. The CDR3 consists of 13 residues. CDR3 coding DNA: TGTGCCAGCAGTCGAGACAGGGGGGTAAAACTGTTTTTT. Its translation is CASSRDRGVKLFF.

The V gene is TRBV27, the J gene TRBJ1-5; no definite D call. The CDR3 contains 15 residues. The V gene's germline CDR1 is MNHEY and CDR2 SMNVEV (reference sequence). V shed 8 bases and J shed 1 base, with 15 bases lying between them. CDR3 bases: TGTGCCAGCCGTGGGTGGGGTACAAGCAATCAGCCCCAGCATTTT. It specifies CASRGWGTSNQPQHF.

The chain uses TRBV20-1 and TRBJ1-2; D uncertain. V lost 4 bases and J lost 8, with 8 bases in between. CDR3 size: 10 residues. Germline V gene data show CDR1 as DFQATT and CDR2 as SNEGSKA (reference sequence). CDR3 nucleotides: TGCAGTGCTACCATCAGGGGCTACACCTTC. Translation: CSATIRGYTF.

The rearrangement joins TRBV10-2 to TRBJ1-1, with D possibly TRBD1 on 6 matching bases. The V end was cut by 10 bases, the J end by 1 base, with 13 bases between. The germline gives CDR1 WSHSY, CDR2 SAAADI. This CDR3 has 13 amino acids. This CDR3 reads CATSRGGNTEAFF. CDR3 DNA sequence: TGCGCCACCTCGAGGGGGGGGAACACTGAAGCTTTCTTT.

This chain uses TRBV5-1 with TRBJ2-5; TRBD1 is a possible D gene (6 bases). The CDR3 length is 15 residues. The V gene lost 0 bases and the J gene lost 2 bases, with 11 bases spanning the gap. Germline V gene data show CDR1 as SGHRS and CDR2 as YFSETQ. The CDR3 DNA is TGCGCCAGCAGCTTGGGAACCAGGGGACAAGAGACCCAGTACTTC. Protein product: CASSLGTRGQETQYF.

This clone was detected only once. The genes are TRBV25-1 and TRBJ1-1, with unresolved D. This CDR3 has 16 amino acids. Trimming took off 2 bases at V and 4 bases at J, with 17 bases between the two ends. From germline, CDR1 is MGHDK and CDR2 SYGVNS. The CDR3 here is CASSELSGIGSTEAFF. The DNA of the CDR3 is TGTGCCAGCAGTGAACTGAGTGGGATAGGTAGCACTGAAGCTTTCTTT.

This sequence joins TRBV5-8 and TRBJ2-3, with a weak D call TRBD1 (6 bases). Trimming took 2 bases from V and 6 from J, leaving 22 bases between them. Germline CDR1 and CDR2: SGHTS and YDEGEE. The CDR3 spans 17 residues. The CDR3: CASSFGQGLGGHDTQYF. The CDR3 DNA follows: TGTGCCAGCAGCTTCGGGCAGGGGTTGGGCGGACACGATACGCAGTATTTT. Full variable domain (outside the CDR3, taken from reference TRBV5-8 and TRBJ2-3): EAGVTQSPTHLIKTRGQQATLRCSPISGHTSVYWYQQALGLGLQFLLWYDEGEERNRGNFPPRFSGRQFPNYSSELNVNALELEDSALYLCASSFGQGLGGHDTQYFGPGTRLTVL.

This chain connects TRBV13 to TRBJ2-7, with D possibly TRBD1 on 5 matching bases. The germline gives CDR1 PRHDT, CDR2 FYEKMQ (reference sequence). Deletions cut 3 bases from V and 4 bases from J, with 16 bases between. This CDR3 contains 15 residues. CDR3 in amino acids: CASSLMESGKYEQYF. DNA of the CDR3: TGTGCCAGCAGCTTGATGGAGTCAGGGAAATACGAGCAGTACTTC.

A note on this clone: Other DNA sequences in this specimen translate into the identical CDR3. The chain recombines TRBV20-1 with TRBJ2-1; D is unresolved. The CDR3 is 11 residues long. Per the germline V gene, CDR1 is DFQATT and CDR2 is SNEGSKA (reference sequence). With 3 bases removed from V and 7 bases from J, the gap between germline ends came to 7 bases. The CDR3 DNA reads TGCAGTGCTAGTTTTATAAATGAGCAGTTCTTC. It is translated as CSASFINEQFF.

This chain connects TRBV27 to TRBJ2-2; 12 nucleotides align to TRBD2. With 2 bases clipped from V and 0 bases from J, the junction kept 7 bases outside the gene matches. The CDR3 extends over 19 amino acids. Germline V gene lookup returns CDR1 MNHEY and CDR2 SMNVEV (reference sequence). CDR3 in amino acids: CASSLRLAGVLSNTGELFF. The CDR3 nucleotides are TGTGCCAGCAGTTTAAGACTAGCGGGAGTTTTATCGAACACCGGGGAGCTGTTTTTT.

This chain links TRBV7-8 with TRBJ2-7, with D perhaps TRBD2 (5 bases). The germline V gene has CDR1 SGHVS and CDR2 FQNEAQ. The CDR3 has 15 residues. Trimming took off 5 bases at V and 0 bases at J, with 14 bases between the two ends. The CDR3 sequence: CASSPLSGSSYEQYF. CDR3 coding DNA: TGTGCCAGCAGCCCCCTATCTGGGAGCTCCTACGAGCAGTACTTC.